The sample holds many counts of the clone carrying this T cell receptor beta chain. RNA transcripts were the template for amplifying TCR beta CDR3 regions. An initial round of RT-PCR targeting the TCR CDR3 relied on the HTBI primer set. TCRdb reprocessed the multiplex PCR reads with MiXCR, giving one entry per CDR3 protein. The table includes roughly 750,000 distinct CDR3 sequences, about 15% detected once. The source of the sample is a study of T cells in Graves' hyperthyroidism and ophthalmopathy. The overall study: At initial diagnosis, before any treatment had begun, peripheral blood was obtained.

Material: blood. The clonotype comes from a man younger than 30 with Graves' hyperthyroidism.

The CDR3 coding sequence is TGCAGTGCTCGGCGGACAGGGTCGTATGGCTACACCTTC. It translates to CSARRTGSYGYTF. The V gene is TRBV20-1, the J gene TRBJ1-2; 8 bases match TRBD1. The CDR3 covers 13 residues. The germline V gene has CDR1 DFQATT and CDR2 SNEGSKA (reference sequence). The V gene end was trimmed by 5 bases and the J gene end by 5 bases; junction bases not matched to a gene: 7.